The 18 T cell receptor beta chains below were found in one sample sequenced in a study of cytomegalovirus exposure and HLA in healthy donors. In the PCR, 60 Vbeta and 13 Jbeta primers were used. Profiled with immunoSEQ multiplex PCR; TCRdb holds only in-frame clones, not every one. The table shows more than 100,000 clones, with 79% occurring only once. The specimen was PBMCs. The receptor source for this set is a man aged 50 or older in good health and CMV-seropositive.

The V and J genes are TRBV29-1 and TRBJ1-2; TRBD1 might be the D (5 bases). CDR3 length: 17 amino acids. Germline assignment: CDR1 SQVTM and CDR2 ANQGSEA. V was trimmed by 7 bases and J by 0 bases, leaving 24 bases between them. The CDR3, as DNA: TGCAGCGCTCGCGGCGGGGGGGGTCGGACTACTAACTATGGCTACACCTTC. This encodes CSARGGGGRTTNYGYTF.

The chain employs TRBV9 and TRBJ2-1, with D perhaps TRBD1 (5 bases). Trimming stripped 4 bases from V and 2 bases from J, with 22 bases between. The CDR3 totals 18 residues. CDR1 and CDR2 (germline): SGDLS, YYNGEE. This CDR3 is CASSHPRLRGLTYNEQFF. The CDR3, as DNA: TGTGCCAGCAGCCACCCCAGGCTTAGGGGTCTTACCTACAATGAGCAGTTCTTC.

The chain combines TRBV4-1 with TRBJ2-1; 11 bases align to TRBD1. J lost 7 bases, V lost 4 bases, and 6 bases had no gene match. The CDR3 runs 15 residues. Germline CDR1 MGHRA, CDR2 YSYEKL. CDR3 coding DNA: TGCGCCAGCAGCCCGGGACAGGGGGATCTAAATGAGCAGTTCTTC. Amino acid sequence: CASSPGQGDLNEQFF.

The V and J genes are TRBV19 and TRBJ2-3; 9 bases match TRBD2. Looked up from germline, CDR1 is LNHDA and CDR2 is SQIVND (reference sequence). The CDR3 sequence is 14 residues long. Trimming removed 4 bases from V and 2 bases from J; junction bases left unmatched: 1. The CDR3 coding sequence is TGTGCCAGTAGTAGGACTAGCGCCACAGATACGCAGTATTTT. Amino acids: CASSRTSATDTQYF.

The V gene is TRBV6-5, the J gene TRBJ1-1; weak D call: TRBD1 (6 bases). CDR3 size: 15 residues. V was trimmed by 0 bases and J by 4 bases, leaving 12 bases between them. Germline loops: CDR1 MNHEY, CDR2 SVGAGI. Here the CDR3 DNA reads TGTGCCAGCAGTTACTCCGGACAGATCAGCACTGAAGCTTTCTTT. This gives the protein CASSYSGQISTEAFF.

This chain joins TRBV30 and TRBJ2-3; D is uncertain. In germline, CDR1 is GTSNPN, CDR2 SVGIG (reference sequence). This CDR3 region has 15 residues. Trimming pared 2 bases from V and 0 bases from J, leaving 12 bases between. The CDR3 coding sequence is TGTGCCTGGAGTTCCAGAGGCGGTAGCACAGATACGCAGTATTTT. Protein product: CAWSSRGGSTDTQYF.

This sequence joins TRBV10-3 and TRBJ2-1; 11 nucleotides align to TRBD2. CDR3 length: 16 residues. V was pared by 3 bases and J by 7 bases, with 8 bases of the junction left unmatched. Germline-derived CDR1 and CDR2 are ENHRY and SYGVKD. CDR3 region: CAISDVSGRAGNEQFF. The CDR3 nucleotides read TGTGCCATCAGTGATGTTAGCGGGAGGGCCGGGAATGAGCAGTTCTTC.

A few counts support this clone. V and J are TRBV5-1 and TRBJ2-3, with 7 bases aligning to TRBD1. Germline lookup yields CDR1 SGHRS and CDR2 YFSETQ. This CDR3 is 16 amino acids long. Unmatched junction bases numbered 8, after V lost 2 bases and J lost 2 bases. The CDR3 sequence is CASSFGQALNTDTQYF. The DNA of the CDR3 is TGCGCCAGCAGCTTTGGACAGGCCCTAAACACAGATACGCAGTATTTT.

The chain combines TRBV7-2 with TRBJ2-7, with D possibly TRBD2 on 5 matching bases. Trimming left V 3 bases short and J 2 bases short, with 14 bases between. The CDR3 extends over 15 amino acids. The V gene's germline CDR1 is SGHTA and CDR2 FQGNSA. The CDR3 DNA reads TGTGCCAGCAGCTTCCTTGGACGGACTCCCTACGAGCAGTACTTC. Its protein is CASSFLGRTPYEQYF.

The chain is built from TRBV6-4 and TRBJ2-3, with a weak D call TRBD2 (6 bases). V shed 0 bases and J shed 5 bases, with 15 bases lying between them. This CDR3 contains 16 residues. CDR1 is MRHNA and CDR2 is SNTAGT in the germline V gene. CDR3 bases: TGTGCCAGCAGTGACTCGGTTGGAGGGTTTGGAGATACGCAGTATTTT. This translates into CASSDSVGGFGDTQYF.

The chain has TRBV9 and TRBJ1-3, with D possibly TRBD1 on 5 matching bases. Germline V CDR1 and CDR2: SGDLS, YYNGEE. CDR3 length equals 14 residues. Trimming took off 4 bases at V and 7 bases at J, with 15 bases between the two ends. For the CDR3, the DNA is TGTGCCAGCAGCCCTCGGCAGGGTTGGAACACCATATATTTT. Its protein is CASSPRQGWNTIYF. Variable domain in full (rest from reference TRBV9 and TRBJ1-3): DSGVTQTPKHLITATGQRVTLRCSPRSGDLSVYWYQQSLDQGLQFLIQYYNGEERAKGNILERFSAQQFPDLHSELNLSSLELGDSALYFCASSPRQGWNTIYFGEGSWLTVV.

The J gene is TRBJ1-2, the V gene TRBV19, with 7 bases matching TRBD1. The CDR3 consists of 14 residues. The ends lost 6 bases at V and 3 bases at J; junction bases unmatched: 7. Germline lookup yields CDR1 LNHDA and CDR2 SQIVND (reference sequence). DNA of the CDR3: TGTGCCAGTAGCCCACAGGGGAACGACTATGGCTACACCTTC. Its protein is CASSPQGNDYGYTF.

The gene calls are TRBV18 and TRBJ1-1, with D possibly being TRBD1 (6 bases). The germline V gene has CDR1 KGHSH and CDR2 LQKENI. This CDR3 region has 18 residues. Trimming took off 0 bases at V and 4 bases at J, with 21 bases between the two ends. The CDR3 region is CASSPPRQARSTLTEAFF. The CDR3 DNA follows: TGTGCCAGCTCACCACCAAGACAGGCAAGAAGTACCCTCACTGAAGCTTTCTTT.

The chain is built from TRBV11-2 and TRBJ1-1, with D tentatively TRBD1 (6 bases). The germline V gene has CDR1 SGHAT and CDR2 FQNNGV. The V end was cut by 5 bases, the J end by 5 bases, with 21 bases between. The CDR3 has 16 amino acids. CDR3 coding DNA: TGTGCCAGCAGCCAAACAGGGAGCGAGGTATGGACTGAAGCTTTCTTT. Its protein product is CASSQTGSEVWTEAFF.

In this sample, this clone turned up once. This chain connects TRBV5-1 to TRBJ2-1, with 13 bases fitting TRBD2. V trimming: 7 bases; J trimming: 5 bases; junction bases outside the gene matches: 6. The CDR3 is 15 amino acids. Germline values: CDR1 SGHRS, CDR2 YFSETQ. The CDR3 coding sequence is TGCGCCAGCTACCCGACTAGCGGGGGGAACAATGAGCAGTTCTTC. It yields the protein CASYPTSGGNNEQFF. Supplemented by reference TRBV5-1 and TRBJ2-1, the full variable domain reads KAGVTQTPRYLIKTRGQQVTLSCSPISGHRSVSWYQQTPGQGLQFLFEYFSETQRNKGNFPGRFSGRQFSNSRSEMNVSTLELGDSALYLCASYPTSGGNNEQFFGPGTRLTVL.

The genes are TRBV18 and TRBJ1-2; D uncertain. The CDR3 sequence is 13 residues long. V was clipped by 2 bases and J by 3 bases, with 7 bases between them. Germline values: CDR1 KGHSH, CDR2 LQKENI. The CDR3 sequence: CASSPREDYGYTF. In DNA form, the CDR3 reads TGTGCCAGCTCACCAAGAGAAGACTATGGCTACACCTTC.

The J gene is TRBJ1-2, the V gene TRBV2; 9 bases match TRBD1. Germline V CDR1 and CDR2: SNHLY, FYNNEI. The CDR3 has 14 residues. The V segment lost 6 bases and the J segment 8 bases; nucleotides outside the gene matches: 10. Written as DNA, the CDR3 is TGTGCCAGCAGCCTACAGGGGGCGTCGGGCGGCTACACCTTC. Translation: CASSLQGASGGYTF. The complete variable domain, with remaining parts taken from reference TRBV2 and TRBJ1-2, reads EPEVTQTPSHQVTQMGQEVILRCVPISNHLYFYWYRQILGQKVEFLVSFYNNEISEKSEIFDDQFSVERPDGSNFTLKIRSTKLEDSAMYFCASSLQGASGGYTFGSGTRLTVV.

The count of this clone is one. The chain is built from TRBV5-4 and TRBJ2-3; 11 bases match TRBD2. Germline trimming cut 4 bases from V and 6 bases from J; bases unmatched to any gene: 7. CDR3 length: 15 residues. From germline, CDR1 is SGHNT and CDR2 YYREEE (reference sequence). DNA for the CDR3: TGTGCCAGCAGCCCACTAGCGGGAGAGGGTGATACGCAGTATTTT. The encoded protein is CASSPLAGEGDTQYF.